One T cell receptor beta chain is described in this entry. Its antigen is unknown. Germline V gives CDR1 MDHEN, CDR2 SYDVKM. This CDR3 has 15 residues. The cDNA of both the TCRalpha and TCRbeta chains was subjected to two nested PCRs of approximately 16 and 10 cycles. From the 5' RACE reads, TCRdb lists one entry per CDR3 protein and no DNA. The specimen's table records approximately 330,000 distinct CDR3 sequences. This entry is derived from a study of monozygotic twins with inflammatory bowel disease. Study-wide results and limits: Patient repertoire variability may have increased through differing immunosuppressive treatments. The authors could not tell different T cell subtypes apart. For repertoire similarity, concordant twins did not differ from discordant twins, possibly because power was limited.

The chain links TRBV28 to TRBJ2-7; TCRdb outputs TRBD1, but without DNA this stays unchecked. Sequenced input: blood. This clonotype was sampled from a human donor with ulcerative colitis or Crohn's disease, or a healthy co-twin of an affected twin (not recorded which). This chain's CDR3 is CASSSTGGFAYEQYF.